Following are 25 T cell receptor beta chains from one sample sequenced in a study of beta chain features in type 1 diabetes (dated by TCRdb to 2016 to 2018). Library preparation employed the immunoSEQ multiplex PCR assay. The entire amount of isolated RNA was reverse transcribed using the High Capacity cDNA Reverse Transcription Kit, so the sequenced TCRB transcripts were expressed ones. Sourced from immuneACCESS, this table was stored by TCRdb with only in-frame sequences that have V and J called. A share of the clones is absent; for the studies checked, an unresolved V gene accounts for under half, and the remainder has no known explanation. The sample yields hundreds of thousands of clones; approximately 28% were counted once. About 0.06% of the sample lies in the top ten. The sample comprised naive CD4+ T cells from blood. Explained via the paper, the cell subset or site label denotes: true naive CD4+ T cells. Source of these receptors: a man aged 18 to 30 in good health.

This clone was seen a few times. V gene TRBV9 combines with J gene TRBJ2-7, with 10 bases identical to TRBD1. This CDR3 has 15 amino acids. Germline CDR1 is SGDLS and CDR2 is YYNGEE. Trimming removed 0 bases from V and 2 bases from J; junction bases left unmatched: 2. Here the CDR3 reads CASSVGGTGAYEQYF. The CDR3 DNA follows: TGTGCCAGCAGCGTAGGCGGGACAGGGGCCTACGAGCAGTACTTC. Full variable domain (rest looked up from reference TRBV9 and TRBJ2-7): DSGVTQTPKHLITATGQRVTLRCSPRSGDLSVYWYQQSLDQGLQFLIQYYNGEERAKGNILERFSAQQFPDLHSELNLSSLELGDSALYFCASSVGGTGAYEQYFGPGTRLTVT.

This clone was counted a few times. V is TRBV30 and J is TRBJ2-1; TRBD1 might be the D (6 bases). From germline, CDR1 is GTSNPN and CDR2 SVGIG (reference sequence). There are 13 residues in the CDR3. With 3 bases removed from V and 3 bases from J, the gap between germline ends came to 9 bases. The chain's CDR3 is CAWRDSFYNEQFF. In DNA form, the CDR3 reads TGTGCCTGGAGGGACAGCTTCTACAATGAGCAGTTCTTC.

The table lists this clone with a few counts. The CDR3 sequence is CASSSPGSGANVLTF. The CDR3 DNA reads TGTGCCAGCAGTTCCCCAGGGTCTGGGGCCAACGTCCTGACTTTC. The genes are TRBV27 and TRBJ2-6, with D perhaps matching TRBD1 (5 bases). Germline loops: CDR1 MNHEY, CDR2 SMNVEV (reference sequence). CDR3 size: 15 residues. The V end lost 4 bases, the J end lost 1 base, and 8 bases lay between the germline ends.

The DNA for the CDR3 is TGTGCCAGCAGTGAAGCGGGTTTCTCTGGAAACACCATATATTTT. It codes for CASSEAGFSGNTIYF. The V gene is TRBV25-1, the J gene TRBJ1-3; D uncertain. This CDR3 comprises 15 residues. Looked up from germline, CDR1 is MGHDK and CDR2 is SYGVNS. The V gene lost 2 bases and the J gene lost 0 bases, with 8 bases spanning the gap.

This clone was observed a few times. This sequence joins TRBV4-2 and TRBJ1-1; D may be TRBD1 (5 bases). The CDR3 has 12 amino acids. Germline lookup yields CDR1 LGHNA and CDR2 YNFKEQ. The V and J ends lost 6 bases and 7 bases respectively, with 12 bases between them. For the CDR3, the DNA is TGTGCCAGCAGATCGAATGGGGGTGAAGCTTTCTTT. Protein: CASRSNGGEAFF.

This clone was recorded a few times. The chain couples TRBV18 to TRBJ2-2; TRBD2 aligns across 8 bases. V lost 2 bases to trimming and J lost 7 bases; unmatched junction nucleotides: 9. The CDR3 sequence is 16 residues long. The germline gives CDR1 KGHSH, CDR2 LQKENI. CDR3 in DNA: TGTGCCAGCTCACCAGGCGCCAGCGGGAGAATCGGGGAGCTGTTTTTT. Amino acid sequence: CASSPGASGRIGELFF.

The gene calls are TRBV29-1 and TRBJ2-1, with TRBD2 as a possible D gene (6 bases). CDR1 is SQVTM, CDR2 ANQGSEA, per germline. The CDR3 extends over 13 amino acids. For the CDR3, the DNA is TGCACCATACTAGCTCCTTCTAACAATGAGCAGTTCTTC. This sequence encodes CTILAPSNNEQFF.

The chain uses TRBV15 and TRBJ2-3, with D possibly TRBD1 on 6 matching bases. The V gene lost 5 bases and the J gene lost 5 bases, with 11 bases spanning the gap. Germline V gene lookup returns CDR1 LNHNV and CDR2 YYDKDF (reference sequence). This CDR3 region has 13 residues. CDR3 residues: CATSPGVGDTQYF. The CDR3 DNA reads TGTGCCACCAGCCCAGGGGTTGGAGATACGCAGTATTTT. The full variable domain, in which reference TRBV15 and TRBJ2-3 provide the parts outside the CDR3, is DAMVIQNPRYQVTQFGKPVTLSCSQTLNHNVMYWYQQKSSQAPKLLFHYYDKDFNNEADTPDNFQSRRPNTSFCFLDIRSPGLGDTAMYLCATSPGVGDTQYFGPGTRLTVL.

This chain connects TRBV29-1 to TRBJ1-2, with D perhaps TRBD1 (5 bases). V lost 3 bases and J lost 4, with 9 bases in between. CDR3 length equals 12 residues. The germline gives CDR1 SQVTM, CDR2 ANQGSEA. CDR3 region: CSVESGGYGYTF. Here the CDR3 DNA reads TGCAGCGTTGAGTCTGGGGGCTATGGCTACACCTTC.

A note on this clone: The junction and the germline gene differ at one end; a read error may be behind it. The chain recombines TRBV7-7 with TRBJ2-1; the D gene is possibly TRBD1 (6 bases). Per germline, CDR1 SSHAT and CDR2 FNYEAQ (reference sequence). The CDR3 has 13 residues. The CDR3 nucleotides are TGTGCTAGCAGCGCAGGACAGAACAATGAGCAGTTCTTC. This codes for CASSAGQNNEQFF.

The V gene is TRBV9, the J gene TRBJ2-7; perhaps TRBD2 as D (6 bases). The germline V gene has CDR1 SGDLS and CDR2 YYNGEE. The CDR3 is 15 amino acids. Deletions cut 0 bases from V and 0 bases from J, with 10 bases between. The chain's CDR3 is CASSVGSGYSYEQYF. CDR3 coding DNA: TGTGCCAGCAGCGTAGGAAGCGGGTACTCCTACGAGCAGTACTTC.

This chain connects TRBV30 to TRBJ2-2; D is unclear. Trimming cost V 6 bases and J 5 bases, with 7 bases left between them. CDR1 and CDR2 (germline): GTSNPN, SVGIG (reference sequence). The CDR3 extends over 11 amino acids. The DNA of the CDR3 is TGTGCCTGTTTACGAACCGGGGAGCTGTTTTTT. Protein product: CACLRTGELFF.

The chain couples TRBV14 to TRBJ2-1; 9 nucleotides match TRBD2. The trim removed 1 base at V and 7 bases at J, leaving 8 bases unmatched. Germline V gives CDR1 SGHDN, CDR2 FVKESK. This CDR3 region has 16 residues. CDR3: CASSQVGGRAKNEQFF. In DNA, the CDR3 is TGTGCCAGCAGCCAAGTAGGCGGGAGGGCCAAGAATGAGCAGTTCTTC.

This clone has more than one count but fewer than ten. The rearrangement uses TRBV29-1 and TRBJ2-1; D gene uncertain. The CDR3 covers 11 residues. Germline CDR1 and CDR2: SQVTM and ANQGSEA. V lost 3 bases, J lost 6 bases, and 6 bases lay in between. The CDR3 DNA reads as TGCAGCGTTGAGCCTAGCAATGAGCAGTTCTTC. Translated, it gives CSVEPSNEQFF.

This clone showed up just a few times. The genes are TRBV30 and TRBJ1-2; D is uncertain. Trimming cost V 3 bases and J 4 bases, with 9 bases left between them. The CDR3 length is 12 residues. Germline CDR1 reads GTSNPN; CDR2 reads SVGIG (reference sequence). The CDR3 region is CAWSLRSYGYTF. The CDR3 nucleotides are TGTGCCTGGAGCCTACGGTCCTATGGCTACACCTTC.

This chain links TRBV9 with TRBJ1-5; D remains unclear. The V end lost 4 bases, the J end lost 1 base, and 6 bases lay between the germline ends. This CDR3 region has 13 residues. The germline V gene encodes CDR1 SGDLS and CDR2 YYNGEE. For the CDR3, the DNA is TGTGCCAGCAGCCAAAACAGCAATCAGCCCCAGCATTTT. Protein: CASSQNSNQPQHF.

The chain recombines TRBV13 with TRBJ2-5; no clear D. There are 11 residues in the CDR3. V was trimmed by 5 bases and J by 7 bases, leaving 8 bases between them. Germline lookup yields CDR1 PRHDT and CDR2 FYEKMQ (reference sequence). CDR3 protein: CASSAAGTQYF. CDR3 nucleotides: TGTGCCAGCAGCGCAGCCGGGACCCAGTACTTC.

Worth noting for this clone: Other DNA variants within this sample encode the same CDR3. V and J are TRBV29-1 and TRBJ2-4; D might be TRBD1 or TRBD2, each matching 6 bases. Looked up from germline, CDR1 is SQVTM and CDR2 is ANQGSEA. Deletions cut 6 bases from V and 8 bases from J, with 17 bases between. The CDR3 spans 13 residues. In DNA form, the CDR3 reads TGCAGCGTGGCCCTTGGAAGGGGGGACATTCAGTACTTC. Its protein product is CSVALGRGDIQYF.

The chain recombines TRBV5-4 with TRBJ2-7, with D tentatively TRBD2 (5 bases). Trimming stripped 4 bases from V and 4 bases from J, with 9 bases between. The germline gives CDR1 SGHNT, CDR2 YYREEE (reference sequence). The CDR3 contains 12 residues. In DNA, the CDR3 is TGTGCCAGCAGCGCGGACTTTTACGAGCAGTACTTC. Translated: CASSADFYEQYF.

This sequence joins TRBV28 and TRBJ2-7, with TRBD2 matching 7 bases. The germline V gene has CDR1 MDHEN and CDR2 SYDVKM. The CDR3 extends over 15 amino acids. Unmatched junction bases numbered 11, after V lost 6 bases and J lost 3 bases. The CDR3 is CASSPAASGHYEQYF. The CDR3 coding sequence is TGTGCCAGCAGCCCGGCGGCTAGCGGCCACTACGAGCAGTACTTC.

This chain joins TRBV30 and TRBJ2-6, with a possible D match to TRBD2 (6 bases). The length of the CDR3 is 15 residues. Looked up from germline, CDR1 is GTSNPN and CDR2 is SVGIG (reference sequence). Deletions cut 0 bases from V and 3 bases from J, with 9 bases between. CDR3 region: CAWSVQRVGANVLTF. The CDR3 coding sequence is TGTGCCTGGAGTGTACAGCGGGTTGGGGCCAACGTCCTGACTTTC.

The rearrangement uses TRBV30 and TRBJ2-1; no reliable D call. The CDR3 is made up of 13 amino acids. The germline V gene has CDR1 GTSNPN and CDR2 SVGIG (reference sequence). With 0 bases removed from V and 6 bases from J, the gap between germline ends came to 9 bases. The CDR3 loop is CAWSVALGNEQFF. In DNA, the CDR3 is TGTGCCTGGAGTGTAGCTTTGGGCAATGAGCAGTTCTTC.

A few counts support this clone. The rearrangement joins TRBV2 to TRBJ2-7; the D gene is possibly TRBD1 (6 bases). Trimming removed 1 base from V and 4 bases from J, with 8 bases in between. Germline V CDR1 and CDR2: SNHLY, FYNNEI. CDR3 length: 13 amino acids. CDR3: CASSEGTEYEQYF. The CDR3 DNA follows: TGTGCCAGCAGTGAAGGGACAGAGTACGAGCAGTACTTC.

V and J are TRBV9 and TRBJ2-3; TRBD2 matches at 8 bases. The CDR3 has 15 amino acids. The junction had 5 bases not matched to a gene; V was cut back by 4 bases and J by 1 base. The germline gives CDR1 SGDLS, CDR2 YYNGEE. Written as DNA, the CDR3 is TGTGCCAGCAGCTTCAGCGGGGGAGGCACAGATACGCAGTATTTT. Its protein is CASSFSGGGTDTQYF.

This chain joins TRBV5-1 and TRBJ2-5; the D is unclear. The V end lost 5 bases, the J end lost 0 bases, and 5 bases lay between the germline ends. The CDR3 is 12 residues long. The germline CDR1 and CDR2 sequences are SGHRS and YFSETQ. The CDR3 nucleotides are TGCGCCAGCAGACTGGACCAAGAGACCCAGTACTTC. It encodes CASRLDQETQYF.